This T cell receptor beta chain was identified in a study of T cells in Graves' hyperthyroidism and ophthalmopathy. The V gene end was trimmed by 6 bases and the J gene end by 2 bases; junction bases not matched to a gene: 7. The CDR3 totals 15 residues. Germline V gives CDR1 MNHNS, CDR2 SASEGT. A note on this clonotype: What it binds is not known.

Study outcomes and limitations: Using 13 V-J features, a model discriminated ophthalmopathy from stable hyperthyroidism.

With a duration under 2 months, the hyperthyroidism was newly diagnosed in patients aged 18 to 65. There were TCR beta CDR3 regions amplified from RNA transcripts. The HTBI set primed first-round TCR CDR3 RT-PCR. TCRdb used MiXCR to reprocess the multiplex PCR reads, holding one entry per CDR3 protein. Found here are roughly 300,000 distinct CDR3 sequences, roughly 20% of them singletons; the top ten hold around 50%. The sample comprised blood. The rearrangement joins TRBV6-1 to TRBJ2-4; TRBD1 matches 7 bases. This clonotype originated in a woman between 50 and 59 years old with Graves' hyperthyroidism. CDR3 nucleotides: TGTGCCAGCAGCGCAACAGGGGCACCCAAAAACATTCAGTACTTC. Translation: CASSATGAPKNIQYF.